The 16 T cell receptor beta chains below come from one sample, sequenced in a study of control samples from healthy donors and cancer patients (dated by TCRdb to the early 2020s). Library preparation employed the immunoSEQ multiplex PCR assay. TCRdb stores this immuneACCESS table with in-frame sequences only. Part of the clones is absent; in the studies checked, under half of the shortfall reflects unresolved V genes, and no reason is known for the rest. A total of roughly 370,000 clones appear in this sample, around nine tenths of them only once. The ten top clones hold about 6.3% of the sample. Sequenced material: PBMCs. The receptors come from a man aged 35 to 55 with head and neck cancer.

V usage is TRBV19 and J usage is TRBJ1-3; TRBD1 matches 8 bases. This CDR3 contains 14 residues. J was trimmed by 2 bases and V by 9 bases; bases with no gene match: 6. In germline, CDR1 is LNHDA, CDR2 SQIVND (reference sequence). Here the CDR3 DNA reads TGTGCCAGCCCCAGGGGGCAGGCTGGAAACACCATATATTTT. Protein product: CASPRGQAGNTIYF. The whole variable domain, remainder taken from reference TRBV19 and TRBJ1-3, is DGGITQSPKYLFRKEGQNVTLSCEQNLNHDAMYWYRQDPGQGLRLIYYSQIVNDFQKGDIAEGYSVSREKKESFPLTVTSAQKNPTAFYLCASPRGQAGNTIYFGEGSWLTVV.

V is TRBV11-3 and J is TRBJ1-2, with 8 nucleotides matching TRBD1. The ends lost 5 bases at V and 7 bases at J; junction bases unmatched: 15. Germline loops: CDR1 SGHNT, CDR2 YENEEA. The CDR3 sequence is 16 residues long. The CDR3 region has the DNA TGTGCCAGCAGCCGCCTCGCTCCTCGACAGGGGTTTGGCTACACCTTC. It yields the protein CASSRLAPRQGFGYTF.

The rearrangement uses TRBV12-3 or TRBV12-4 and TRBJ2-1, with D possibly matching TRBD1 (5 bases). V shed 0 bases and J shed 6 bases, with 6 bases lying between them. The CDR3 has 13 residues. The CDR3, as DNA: TGTGCCAGCAGTTTAGCAGGGGTCAATGAGCAGTTCTTC. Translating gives CASSLAGVNEQFF.

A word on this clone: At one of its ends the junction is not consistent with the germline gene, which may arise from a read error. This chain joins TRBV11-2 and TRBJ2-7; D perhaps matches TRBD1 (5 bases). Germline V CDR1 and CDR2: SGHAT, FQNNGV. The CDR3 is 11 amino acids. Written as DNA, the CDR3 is TGTGCCAGCAGTCCAAGTGGGGCACTTGACTTC. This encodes CASSPSGALDF.

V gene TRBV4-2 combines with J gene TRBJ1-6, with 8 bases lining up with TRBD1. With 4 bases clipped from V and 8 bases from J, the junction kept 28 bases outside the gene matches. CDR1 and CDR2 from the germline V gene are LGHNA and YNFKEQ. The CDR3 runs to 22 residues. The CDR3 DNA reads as TGTGCCAGCAGCCGACCCCTATACCTCGGGACAGGAGGGGTAAGGGGACATTCACCCCTCCACTTT. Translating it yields CASSRPLYLGTGGVRGHSPLHF.

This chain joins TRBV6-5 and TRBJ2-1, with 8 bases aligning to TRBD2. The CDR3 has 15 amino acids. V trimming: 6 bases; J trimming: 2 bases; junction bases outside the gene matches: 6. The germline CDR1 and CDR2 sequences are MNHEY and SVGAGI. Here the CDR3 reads CASRGGGGTYNEQFF. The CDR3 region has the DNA TGTGCCAGCAGGGGCGGCGGGGGGACCTACAATGAGCAGTTCTTC.

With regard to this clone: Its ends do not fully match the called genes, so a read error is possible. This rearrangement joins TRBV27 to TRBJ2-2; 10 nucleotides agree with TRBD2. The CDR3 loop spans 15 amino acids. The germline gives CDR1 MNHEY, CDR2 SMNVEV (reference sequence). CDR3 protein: CASSPAGGNSGELFF. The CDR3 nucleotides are TGTGCCAGCAGCCCAGCGGGAGGGAACTCCGGGGAGCTGTTTTTT.

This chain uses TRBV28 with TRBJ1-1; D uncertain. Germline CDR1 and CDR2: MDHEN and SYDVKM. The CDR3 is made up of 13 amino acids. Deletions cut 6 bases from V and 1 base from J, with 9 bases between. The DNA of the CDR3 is TGTGCCAGCAGCTCACGGGGGAACACTGAAGCTTTCTTT. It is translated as CASSSRGNTEAFF.

The CDR3 loop reads CASSLARALAGQETQYF. The CDR3 DNA reads as TGTGCCAGCAGCTTAGCGCGGGCGCTAGCGGGGCAAGAGACCCAGTACTTC. The V call is TRBV7-2, the J call TRBJ2-5, with TRBD2 matching over 9 bases. The CDR3 totals 17 residues. The V gene end was trimmed by 0 bases and the J gene end by 2 bases; junction bases not matched to a gene: 7. Germline V gene lookup returns CDR1 SGHTA and CDR2 FQGNSA.

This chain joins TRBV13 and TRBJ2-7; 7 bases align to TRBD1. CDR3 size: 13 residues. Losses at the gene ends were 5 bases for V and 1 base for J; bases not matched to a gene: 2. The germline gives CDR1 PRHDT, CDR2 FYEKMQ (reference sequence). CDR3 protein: CASSPDRSYEQYF. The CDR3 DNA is TGTGCCAGCAGCCCGGACAGGTCCTACGAGCAGTACTTC.

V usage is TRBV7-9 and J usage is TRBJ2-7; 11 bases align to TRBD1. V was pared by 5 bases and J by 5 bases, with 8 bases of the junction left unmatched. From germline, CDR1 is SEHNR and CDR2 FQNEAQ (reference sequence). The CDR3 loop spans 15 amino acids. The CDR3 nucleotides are TGTGCCAGCAGCCGGACAGGGGGCGACAGCCACGAGCAGTACTTC. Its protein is CASSRTGGDSHEQYF.

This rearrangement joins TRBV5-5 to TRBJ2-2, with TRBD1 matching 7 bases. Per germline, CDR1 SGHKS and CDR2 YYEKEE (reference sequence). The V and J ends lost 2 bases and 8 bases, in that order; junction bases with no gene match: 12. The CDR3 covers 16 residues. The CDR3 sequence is CASSLLQTGARGELFF. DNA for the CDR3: TGTGCCAGCAGCTTACTCCAAACAGGGGCCAGAGGGGAGCTGTTTTTT.

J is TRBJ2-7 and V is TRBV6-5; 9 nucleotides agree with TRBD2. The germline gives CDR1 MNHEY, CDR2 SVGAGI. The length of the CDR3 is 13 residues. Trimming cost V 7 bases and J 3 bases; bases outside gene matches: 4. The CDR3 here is CASTGLASYEQYF. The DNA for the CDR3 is TGTGCCAGCACCGGACTAGCGAGCTACGAGCAGTACTTC.

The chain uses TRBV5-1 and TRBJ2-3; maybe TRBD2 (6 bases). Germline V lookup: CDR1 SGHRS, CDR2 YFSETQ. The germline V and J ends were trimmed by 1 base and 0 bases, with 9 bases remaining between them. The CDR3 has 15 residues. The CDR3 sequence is CASSLTRGSTDTQYF. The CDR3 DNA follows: TGCGCCAGCAGCTTGACGCGGGGCAGCACAGATACGCAGTATTTT.

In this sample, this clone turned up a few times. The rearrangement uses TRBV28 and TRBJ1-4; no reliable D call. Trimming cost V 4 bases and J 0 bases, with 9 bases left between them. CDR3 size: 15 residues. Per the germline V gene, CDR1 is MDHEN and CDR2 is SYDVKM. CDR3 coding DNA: TGTGCCAGCAGTTCCCTCGATGCAACTAATGAAAAACTGTTTTTT. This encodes CASSSLDATNEKLFF.

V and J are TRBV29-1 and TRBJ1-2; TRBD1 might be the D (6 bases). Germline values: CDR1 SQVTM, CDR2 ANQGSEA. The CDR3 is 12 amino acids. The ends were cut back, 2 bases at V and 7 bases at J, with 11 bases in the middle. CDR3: CSVETGRTGYTF. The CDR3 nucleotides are TGCAGCGTTGAAACAGGGCGGACTGGCTACACCTTC.